This TCR beta chain was sequenced in a study of cytomegalovirus exposure and HLA in healthy donors (dated by TCRdb to between 2016 and 2019). A note on the overall study: An earlier analysis of approximately 590 of the donors reported 250 to 350 Gb of sequence data and 117 million unique TCR beta sequences from roughly 180 million T cells. The number of donors typed differed by locus, with about 629-640 for A, B, C, DRB1 and DQB1, roughly 520 for DQA1, 600 to 610 for DPA1, and approximately 470 for DPB1. In a later analysis, previously published TCR beta repertoires from 550 to 750 donors were re-analyzed and high-resolution HLA genotyping was added so that TCR occurrence patterns could be studied. An earlier analysis of approximately 630 of the donors applied high-throughput TCR beta sequencing to assess whether each TCR beta V gene segment acted as functional or pseudogenic. On average, over 200,000 unique TCR beta nucleotide sequences were sequenced per donor among a few hundred genotyped donors of the cohort, with 15% to 20% of those sequences being non-productive. The study aimed to test whether cataloging public T cell receptors could reveal signatures of past pathogen exposure. Besides the first cohort of about 730 subjects, a separate validation cohort made up of about 120 different subjects was used. Donor age, sex, ethnicity and CMV serostatus were compiled alongside the repertoire data. Every discovery cohort repertoire had been produced on one sequencing platform. To predict cytomegalovirus infection status, the study brought together high-throughput TCR immunosequencing, statistical association of individual TCRs with disease status, and machine learning. Using immunosequencing, the study profiled T cell repertoires from 666 subjects and related those repertoires to cytomegalovirus serostatus. The genetic ancestry cluster associated with self-reported Caucasian donors included 80% to 90% of the 398 genotyped donors. An early release covering roughly 640 HLA-typed donors comprised approximately 300 gigabases of sequencing data and around 85 million unique TCR sequences. Rather than drawing on any new phenotypic data, the later analysis identified candidate immune exposures from TCR beta sequences and the way those sequences occurred across donors. HLA typing included class I and class II loci at four-digit resolution. In a later genetic analysis, genome-wide SNP genotypes for about three fifths of the 666 donors were used, and that subset was treated as a discovery cohort. Because of strong linkage in the cohort, roughly five DR-DQ haplotypes were treated as single units for association and clustering. The investigation overall reported the following: Specific HLA alleles were associated with 15,000 to 20,000 TCR beta sequences at a false discovery rate of 0.05 in a later analysis. The sequencing pipeline was judged likely to have produced a cluster of highly shared sequence variants as a technical artifact. The classifier was reported to diagnose cytomegalovirus status with high specificity and sensitivity in both the original and validation cohorts. In a later genetic analysis, fewer N-insertions in productive TCRs were reported among donors in an Asian-associated ancestry cluster than the roughly 670-donor mean. A later analysis found that HLA-associated TCR beta chains were more clonally expanded and had lower generation probabilities than equally common non-associated chains. A later analysis found that TCR association rates varied across HLA loci, with DRB1 alleles showing the most associated TCRs and HLA-C alleles the fewest. When HLA alleles, especially DR and DQ, strongly co-occurred, attributing TCR associations to individual alleles was difficult. Because some donors lacked HLA typing at each locus, the association tests relied only on the typed subset. An earlier analysis of 587 of the donors showed that most TCR beta V segments appeared in productive rearrangements either about 90% or about 30% of the time, which broadly matched IMGT annotations. According to the authors, the approach could potentially be generalized to other disease states and immunological phenotypes. A few of the identified cytomegalovirus-associated TCR beta chains were confirmed in vitro to be specific for cytomegalovirus antigens. Correlated functional status among segregating V segments might be attributable to linkage disequilibrium, but an unknown experimental factor could not be ruled out. The only immune exposure information available for the cohort was CMV serostatus. The presence/absence analyses assumed that sequencing depth was roughly uniform across donors, and that assumption may not be true. Because counts were too low, roughly 17 rarely observed V segments, including chromosome 9 orphons, were left out of the earlier analysis of 587 of the donors. A total of 150 to 200 TCR beta chains were listed by the study as associated with cytomegalovirus. In a later analysis, most CMV-associated TCR beta chains were found to appear HLA-restricted, with HLA associations seemingly driven largely by CMV exposure. In a later analysis, several top co-occurrence clusters were reported to appear linked to parvovirus B19, influenza, CMV and Epstein-Barr virus. Most TCR sequences were observed very rarely across donors, whereas some public TCRs were present in many individuals. A further reported finding was that TCR beta sequences accurately predicted the HLA-A and HLA-B alleles for most subjects in the first cohort. Some IMGT-functional V segments, including TRBV6-2 and TRBV6-3, could not be told apart with the 87-base-pair reads, so those segments were excluded. A later genetic analysis associated a missense DCLRE1C variant with V-gene and J-gene trimming of TCR beta chains, and an independent cohort replicated the association. In this cohort, only TCR beta chains were sequenced, and detectable features were limited by the absence of alpha or paired-chain data.

Library preparation was by the immunoSEQ multiplex PCR assay. For the multiplex PCR, a mixture combining 60 forward primers for TCR Vbeta segments and 13 reverse primers for TCR Jbeta segments was used. The CDR3 region of rearranged TCR beta genes was amplified from genomic DNA by a multiplex PCR assay. The amplified TCR beta libraries were sequenced on the Illumina HiSeq System as 87-base-pair reads. The source study handled its data this way. In a later analysis, roughly 80 million unique TCR beta chains were counted across the 500 to 700 repertoires, and approximately 11 million of these chains were shared by at least two donors. To remove PCR and sequencing errors, raw reads were error-corrected and collapsed into unique sequences using a nearest-neighbor algorithm that merged closely related sequences. To assign V, D and J gene segments, CDR3 sequences were aligned to IMGT reference sequences. For a sequence to be retained, a match of at least six nucleotides was required to both a V gene segment and a J gene segment. Rearrangements were classified as productive when the CDR3 lacked stop codons and remained in frame with V and J, and all other rearrangements were classified as non-productive. CDR3 was defined by IMGT convention, running from the second conserved V-encoded cysteine to the conserved J-encoded phenylalanine. The earlier analysis of fewer than 750 of the donors excluded sequences that lacked an unambiguous match to a single V gene segment. In an earlier analysis of roughly 600 of the donors, a V segment was called functional when productive rearrangements were above 56.7%, and segregating when the standard deviation between donors exceeded 5%. To diagnose cytomegalovirus status from the catalog of TCR beta chain sequences, a statistical classification framework was built. In a later analysis, TCR nucleotide sequences were compared against IMGT/GENE-DB human TR gene sequences so that V and J genes could be assigned. The TCRdist pipeline was used in a later analysis to assign CDR3 sequences and most-parsimonious VDJ recombination scenarios. In a later analysis, every TCR beta chain was defined by the combination of its CDR3 amino acid sequence and its V-gene family, and reads without a unique V-gene family were dropped. A later analysis removed 500 to 650 highly shared, low-generation-probability nucleotide sequences to deal with suspected cross-contamination and a sequencing artifact. For each public chain, a later analysis derived a clonal expansion index from normalized ranks of inferred template counts within each repertoire. Generation probabilities in a later analysis came from a VDJ recombination model fitted to out-of-frame rearrangements, and those results were checked against IGoR. In a later analysis, hypergeometric tests were used to score TCR-TCR, TCR-HLA and TCR-CMV co-occurrence, with a repertoire-size bias correction applied to TCR pairs. False discovery rates were estimated in a later analysis by permuting HLA or CMV assignments 20 times. In a later analysis, co-occurring TCRs were grouped using DBSCAN, and TCRdist sequence similarity was added for clustering within HLA-allele-positive subsets. Repertoires with fewer than 30,000 or more than 120,000 public chains, plus five repertoires with anomalous nucleotide sharing, were excluded from co-occurrence clustering. This immuneACCESS table, as held by TCRdb, lists in-frame sequences with V and J called but not all clones. Of the missing ones, under half trace to an unresolved V gene in checked studies; the others have no known cause. That table furnishes V, J and clone size, whereas the DNA furnished D and trimming. This sample gives roughly 150,000 clones in total; more than 70% of them show up just once. Roughly 3% of the sample is in the top ten clones.

Including cysteine and phenylalanine, the CDR3 has 14 amino acids. The only DNA kept is the CDR3, 42 bases in frame from the first base. CDR1 and CDR2 (MNHEY, SVGAGI) derive from the germline V gene. The junction carries 17 bases between V and J, which are trimmed by 10 bases and 2 bases respectively. In total, approximately 610 healthy bone marrow donors made up the cohort. At the time of sampling, every cohort member was nominally healthy, though immune exposures that went unrecorded were likely present. The donor was CMV seronegative and was included in the group of a few hundred seronegative cohort members. Each donor provided a peripheral blood sample, and peripheral blood mononuclear cells were used for TCR beta sequencing. The Qiagen DNeasy Blood Extraction Kit was used to extract genomic DNA from the blood cell samples. In regard to this clone: The clone's antigen remains unknown. Base qualities are not recorded, but no much larger clone differs from it by a single base.

Sequenced sample: PBMCs. The origin of this receptor is a man aged 35 to 55 in good health and CMV-seronegative. The V and J genes are TRBV6-5 and TRBJ1-1; the D gene lacks a confident call. The CDR3 sequence is CAIFSSGANTEAFF. The nucleotide sequence is given as TGTGCCATCTTTAGCTCGGGAGCAAACACTGAAGCTTTCTTT.